This T cell receptor (beta chain) was captured by sequencing in a study of blood T cell repertoires in COVID-19. Study-wide background: The origin of the acute and convalescent COVID-19 samples was the United States, Italy and Spain. PBMCs, B-cell-depleted T cells, or T cells provided the cDNA or gDNA that made up the material.

In the study's own analysis: Estimated nucleated cell counts came from reference gene primer amplification. The table came from immunoSEQ multiplex PCR; TCRdb's copy has only in-frame clones and leaves some out. D and trimming were read from the DNA, whereas the V and J calls and clone size are those reported in that table. The data show about 66,000 clones, roughly 90% seen once. The germline CDR1 and CDR2 sequences are KGHDR and SFDVKD. V gave up 3 bases and J gave up 9 bases; unmatched junction bases: 10. The CDR3 covers 16 residues. This chain uses TRBV24-1 with TRBJ2-1; TRBD2 aligns across 10 bases. This TCR was recovered from a man in his sixties with acute or convalescent COVID-19. The sample comprised peripheral blood. Here the CDR3 reads CATSDPIAGGHGEQFF. The CDR3 region has the DNA TGTGCCACCAGTGATCCAATAGCGGGGGGCCATGGTGAGCAGTTCTTC.